Here is one T cell receptor (beta chain) with its context. Its target is not known. This sample is part of a study of immune evolution from preneoplasia to lung adenocarcinoma. Study outcomes and limitations: Clonality was highest in normal lung, lower in later-stage lesions apparently.

Patients had resection in Japan or China between about 2013 and 2017. Two lung cancer pathologists independently confirmed each histologic diagnosis. The data were produced by immunoSEQ multiplex PCR, yet TCRdb's version contains in-frame clones alone and is incomplete. The data show thousands of clones, roughly 79% seen once. The germline V gene encodes CDR1 SGHVS and CDR2 FNYEAQ. The CDR3 loop spans 14 amino acids. Between the trimmed V and J ends, which lost 5 bases and 2 bases, there was a span of 13 bases. Sequenced sample: FFPE adjacent normal lung tissue. The clonotype was recovered from a person in their 70s with lung adenocarcinoma. The chain has TRBV7-6 and TRBJ2-7; D is undetermined. CDR3 region: CASSPSGATYEQYF. The CDR3 DNA sequence: TGTGCCAGCAGCCCGTCGGGTGCCACCTACGAGCAGTACTTC.